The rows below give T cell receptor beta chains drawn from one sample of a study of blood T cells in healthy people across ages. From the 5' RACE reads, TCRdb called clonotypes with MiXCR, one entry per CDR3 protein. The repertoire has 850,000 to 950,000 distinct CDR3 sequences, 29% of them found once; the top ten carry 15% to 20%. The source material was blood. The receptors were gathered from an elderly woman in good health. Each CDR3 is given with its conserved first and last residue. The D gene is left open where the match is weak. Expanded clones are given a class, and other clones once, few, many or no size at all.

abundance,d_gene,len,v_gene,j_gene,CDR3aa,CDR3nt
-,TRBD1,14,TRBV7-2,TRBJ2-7,CASSRDSHTYEQYF,TGTGCCAGCAGCCGGGACAGTCATACCTACGAGCAGTACTTC
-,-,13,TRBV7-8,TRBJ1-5,CASSPRLGQPQHF,TGTGCCAGCAGCCCCCGCTTAGGGCAGCCCCAGCATTTT
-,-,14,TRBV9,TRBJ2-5,CASSTHSGVGEQYF,TGTGCCAGCAGCACCCATTCAGGGGTTGGTGAGCAGTACTTC
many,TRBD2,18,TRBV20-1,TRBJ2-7,CSARVASGGGLSSYEQYF,TGCAGTGCTAGAGTGGCTAGCGGGGGGGGTTTAAGCTCCTACGAGCAGTACTTC
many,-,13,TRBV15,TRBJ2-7,CATSRDLGGEQYF,TGTGCCACCAGCAGAGATCTTGGGGGCGAGCAGTACTTC
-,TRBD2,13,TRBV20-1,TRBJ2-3,CSPGTSDPDTQYF,TGCAGTCCCGGGACTAGCGACCCAGATACGCAGTATTTT
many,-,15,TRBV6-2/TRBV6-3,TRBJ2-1,CASSYSLYGGDRQFF,TGTGCCAGCAGTTACTCGCTTTATGGCGGGGACAGGCAGTTCTTC
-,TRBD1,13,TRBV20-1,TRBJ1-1,CSAPGTENSEAFF,TGCAGTGCTCCCGGGACAGAGAACAGTGAAGCTTTCTTT
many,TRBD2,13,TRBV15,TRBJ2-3,CASRASGTDTQYF,TGTGCCTCCCGGGCTAGCGGAACAGATACGCAGTATTTT
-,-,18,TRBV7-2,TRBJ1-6,CASSLIGLQSSYNSPLHF,TGTGCCAGCAGCTTAATAGGGCTGCAGAGCTCCTATAATTCACCCCTCCACTTT
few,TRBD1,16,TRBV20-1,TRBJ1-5,CSATDRTIVGNQPQHF,TGCAGTGCTACGGACAGGACCATAGTCGGCAATCAGCCCCAGCATTTT
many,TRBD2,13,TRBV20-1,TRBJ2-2,CSAELAGTGELFF,TGCAGTGCAGAACTAGCGGGGACCGGGGAGCTGTTTTTT
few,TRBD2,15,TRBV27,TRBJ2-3,CASSLAGGQSNTQYF,TGTGCCAGCAGTTTAGCGGGGGGGCAATCAAATACGCAGTATTTT
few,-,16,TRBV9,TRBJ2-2,CASSVEPPLNTGELFF,TGTGCCAGCAGCGTAGAACCCCCCCTGAACACCGGGGAGCTGTTTTTT
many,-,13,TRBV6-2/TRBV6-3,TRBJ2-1,CASWGAPYNEQFF,TGTGCCAGTTGGGGGGCCCCCTACAATGAGCAGTTCTTC
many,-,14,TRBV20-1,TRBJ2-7,CSARSPGRGNEQYF,TGCAGTGCTAGATCTCCGGGCAGGGGAAACGAGCAGTACTTC
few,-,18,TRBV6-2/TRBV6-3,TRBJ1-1,CASSYSRYRDSLNTEAFF,TGTGCCAGCAGTTACTCGAGGTATCGAGACAGCCTGAACACTGAAGCTTTCTTT
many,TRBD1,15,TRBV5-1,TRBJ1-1,CASSLETGLATEAFF,TGCGCCAGCAGCTTGGAGACAGGGTTGGCCACTGAAGCTTTCTTT
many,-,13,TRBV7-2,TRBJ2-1,CASSFVGGAEQFF,TGTGCCAGCAGCTTTGTGGGGGGGGCTGAGCAGTTCTTC
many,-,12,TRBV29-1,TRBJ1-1,CSVVRGVTEAFF,TGCAGCGTTGTTAGGGGTGTGACTGAAGCTTTCTTT
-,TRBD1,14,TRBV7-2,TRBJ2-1,CASSLVQGLNEQFF,TGTGCCAGCAGCTTAGTACAGGGGTTGAATGAGCAGTTCTTC
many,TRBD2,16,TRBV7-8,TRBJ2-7,CASSFPSGGLSYEQYF,TGTGCCAGCAGCTTCCCTAGCGGGGGCCTCTCCTACGAGCAGTACTTC
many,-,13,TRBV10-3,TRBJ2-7,CAISDGASYEQYF,TGTGCCATCAGTGACGGGGCTTCCTACGAGCAGTACTTC
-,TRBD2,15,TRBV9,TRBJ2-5,CASSPGTSGAPTQYF,TGTGCCAGCAGTCCTGGGACTAGCGGGGCCCCGACCCAGTACTTC
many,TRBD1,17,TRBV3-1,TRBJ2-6,CASSRDRGKDGANVLTF,TGTGCCAGCAGCAGGGACAGGGGGAAGGATGGGGCCAACGTCCTGACTTTC
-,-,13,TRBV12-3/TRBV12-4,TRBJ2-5,CASRMDLKETQYF,TGTGCCAGCAGAATGGACCTAAAAGAGACCCAGTACTTC
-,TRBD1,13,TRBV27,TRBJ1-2,CASSSKGAYGYTF,TGTGCCAGCAGCTCAAAGGGGGCCTATGGCTACACCTTC
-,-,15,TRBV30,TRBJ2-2,CAWRDFRWRTGELFF,TGTGCCTGGAGAGACTTCCGATGGCGTACCGGGGAGCTGTTTTTT
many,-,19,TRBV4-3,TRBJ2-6,CASSQVLGGALSGANVLTF,TGCGCCAGCAGCCAAGTTCTGGGGGGGGCGCTTTCTGGGGCCAACGTCCTGACTTTC
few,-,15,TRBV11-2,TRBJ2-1,CASSEGGDLRDEQFF,TGTGCCAGCAGCGAAGGAGGGGATTTGCGGGATGAGCAGTTCTTC
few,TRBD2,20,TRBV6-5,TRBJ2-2,CASSYSIWTSGEGGTGELFF,TGTGCCAGCAGTTACTCGATATGGACTAGCGGGGAAGGAGGGACCGGGGAGCTGTTTTTT
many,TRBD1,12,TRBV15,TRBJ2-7,CATSGTGAEQYF,TGTGCCACCAGCGGCACAGGGGCCGAGCAGTACTTC
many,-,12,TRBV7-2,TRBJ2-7,CASRGQTYEQYF,TGTGCCAGCAGGGGCCAAACCTACGAGCAGTACTTC
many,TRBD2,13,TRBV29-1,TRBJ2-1,CSVAGLSYNEQFF,TGCAGCGTTGCGGGACTATCCTACAATGAGCAGTTCTTC
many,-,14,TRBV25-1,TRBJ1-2,CASSETGAGYGYTF,TGTGCCAGCAGTGAAACGGGGGCAGGCTATGGCTACACCTTC
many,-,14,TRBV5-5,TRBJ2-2,CASSLSSNTGELFF,TGTGCCAGCAGCTTGTCATCGAACACCGGGGAGCTGTTTTTT
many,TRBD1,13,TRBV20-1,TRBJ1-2,CSAGDRVLDGYTF,TGCAGTGCGGGGGACAGGGTCCTGGATGGCTACACCTTC
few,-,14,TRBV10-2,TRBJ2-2,CASSETVNTGELFF,TGCGCCAGCAGTGAGACAGTGAACACCGGGGAGCTGTTTTTT
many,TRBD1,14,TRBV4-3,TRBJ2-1,CASSQAQGFNEQFF,TGCGCCAGCAGCCAAGCACAGGGGTTCAATGAGCAGTTCTTC
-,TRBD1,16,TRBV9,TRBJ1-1,CASSVGNRGISTEAFF,TGTGCCAGCAGCGTAGGAAACAGGGGTATAAGCACTGAAGCTTTCTTT
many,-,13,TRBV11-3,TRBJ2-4,CASSLDSGPHQYF,TGTGCCAGCAGCTTAGATTCCGGGCCACATCAGTACTTC
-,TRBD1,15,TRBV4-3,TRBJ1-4,CASSQDRTGKGKLFF,TGCGCCAGCAGCCAAGATAGGACAGGGAAAGGAAAACTGTTTTTT
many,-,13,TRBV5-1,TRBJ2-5,CASSSPSHETQYF,TGCGCCAGCAGCTCCCCATCTCACGAGACCCAGTACTTC
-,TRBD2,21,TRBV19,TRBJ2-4,CASSIDPLSGGGIVAKNIQYF,TGTGCCAGTAGTATAGATCCTTTGAGCGGGGGCGGAATCGTAGCCAAAAACATTCAGTACTTC
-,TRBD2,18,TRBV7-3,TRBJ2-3,CASSLTPPGTTSTDTQYF,TGTGCCAGCAGCTTAACCCCCCCGGGGACTACTAGCACAGATACGCAGTATTTT
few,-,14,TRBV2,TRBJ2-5,CASSLKWGEETQYF,TGTGCCAGCAGTCTTAAGTGGGGGGAAGAGACCCAGTACTTC
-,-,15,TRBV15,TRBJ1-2,CATSGPGARGYGYTF,TGTGCCACCAGCGGTCCGGGGGCGCGGGGCTATGGCTACACCTTC
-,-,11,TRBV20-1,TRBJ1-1,CSAGGPMEAFF,TGCAGTGCCGGGGGACCTATGGAAGCTTTCTTT
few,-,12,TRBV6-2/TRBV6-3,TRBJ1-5,CASRSDIQPQHF,TGTGCCAGCAGATCCGATATTCAGCCCCAGCATTTT